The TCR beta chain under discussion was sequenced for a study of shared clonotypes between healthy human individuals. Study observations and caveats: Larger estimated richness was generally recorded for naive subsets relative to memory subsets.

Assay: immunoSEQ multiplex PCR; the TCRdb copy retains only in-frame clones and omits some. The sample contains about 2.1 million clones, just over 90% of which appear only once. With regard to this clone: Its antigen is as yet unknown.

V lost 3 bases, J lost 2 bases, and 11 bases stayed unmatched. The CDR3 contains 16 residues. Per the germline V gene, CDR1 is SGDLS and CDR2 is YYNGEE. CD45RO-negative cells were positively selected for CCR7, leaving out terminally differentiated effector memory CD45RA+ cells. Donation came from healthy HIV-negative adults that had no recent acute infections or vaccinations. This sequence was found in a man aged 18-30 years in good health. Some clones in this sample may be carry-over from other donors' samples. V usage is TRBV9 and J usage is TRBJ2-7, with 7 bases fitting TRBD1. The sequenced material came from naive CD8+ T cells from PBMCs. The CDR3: CASSGSGTATTYEQYF. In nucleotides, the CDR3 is TGTGCCAGCAGCGGGTCCGGGACAGCCACAACCTACGAGCAGTACTTC.